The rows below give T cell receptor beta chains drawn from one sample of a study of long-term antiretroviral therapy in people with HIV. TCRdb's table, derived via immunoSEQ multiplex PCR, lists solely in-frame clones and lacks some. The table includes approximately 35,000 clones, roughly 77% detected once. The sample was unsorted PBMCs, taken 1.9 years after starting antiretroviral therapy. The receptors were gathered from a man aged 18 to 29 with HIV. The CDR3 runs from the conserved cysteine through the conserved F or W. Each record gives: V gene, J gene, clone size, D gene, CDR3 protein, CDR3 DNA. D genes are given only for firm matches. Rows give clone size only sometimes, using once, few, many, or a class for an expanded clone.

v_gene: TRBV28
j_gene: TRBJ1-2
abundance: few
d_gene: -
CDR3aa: CASTGGYGYTF
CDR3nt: TGTGCCAGCACGGGTGGCTATGGCTACACCTTC

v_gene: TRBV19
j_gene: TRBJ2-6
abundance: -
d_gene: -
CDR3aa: CASSIDQGSGANVLTF
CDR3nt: TGTGCCAGTAGTATAGACCAGGGTTCTGGGGCCAACGTCCTGACTTTC

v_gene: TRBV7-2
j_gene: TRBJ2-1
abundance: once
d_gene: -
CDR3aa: CASSLDYRRDEQFF
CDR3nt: TGTGCCAGCAGCTTGGACTACCGTAGGGATGAGCAGTTCTTC

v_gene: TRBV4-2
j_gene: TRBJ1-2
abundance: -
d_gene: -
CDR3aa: CASSQGVGGTYGYTF
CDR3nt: TGTGCCAGCAGCCAAGGGGTCGGGGGGACCTATGGCTACACCTTC

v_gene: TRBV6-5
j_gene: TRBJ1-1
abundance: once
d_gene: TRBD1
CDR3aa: CASSLTGRRAFF
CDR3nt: TGTGCCAGCAGTTTGACAGGGCGACGGGCTTTCTTT

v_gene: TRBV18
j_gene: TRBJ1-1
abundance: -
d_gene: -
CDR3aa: CASSPAVGNTEAFF
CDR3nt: TGTGCCAGCTCACCTGCAGTGGGGAACACTGAAGCTTTCTTT

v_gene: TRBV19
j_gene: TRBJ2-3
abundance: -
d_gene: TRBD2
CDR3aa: CASSISSGAATQYF
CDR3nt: TGTGCCAGTAGTATTTCTAGCGGGGCCGCCACGCAGTATTTT

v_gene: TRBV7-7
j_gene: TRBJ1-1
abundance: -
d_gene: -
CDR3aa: CASSLELFGEAFF
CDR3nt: TGTGCTAGCAGCTTAGAACTATTCGGTGAAGCTTTCTTT

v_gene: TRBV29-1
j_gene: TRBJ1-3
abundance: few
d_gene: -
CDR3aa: CSVGQGGNTIYF
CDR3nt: TGCAGCGTTGGGCAGGGAGGAAACACCATATATTTT

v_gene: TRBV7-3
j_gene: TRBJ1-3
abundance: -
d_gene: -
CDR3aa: CASSLTGGGGSGNTIYF
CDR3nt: TGTGCCAGCAGCTTAACCGGGGGGGGCGGCTCTGGAAACACCATATATTTT

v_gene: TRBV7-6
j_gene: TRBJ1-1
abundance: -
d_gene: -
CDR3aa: CASSLQGGTEAFF
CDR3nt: TGTGCCAGCAGCTTACAGGGAGGTACTGAAGCTTTCTTT

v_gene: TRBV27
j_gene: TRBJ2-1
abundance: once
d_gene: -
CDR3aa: CASSLVDFNEQFF
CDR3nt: TGTGCCAGCAGTTTAGTGGATTTCAATGAGCAGTTCTTC

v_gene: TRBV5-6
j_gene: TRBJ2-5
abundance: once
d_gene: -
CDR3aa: CASSFRPYGETQYF
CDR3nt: TGTGCCAGCAGCTTTAGGCCTTATGGGGAGACCCAGTACTTC

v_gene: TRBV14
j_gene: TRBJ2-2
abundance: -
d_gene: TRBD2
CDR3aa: CASKSSGTHGELFF
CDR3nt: TGTGCCAGCAAGAGTAGCGGGACCCACGGGGAGCTGTTTTTT

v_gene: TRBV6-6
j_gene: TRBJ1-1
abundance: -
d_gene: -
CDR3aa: CASSYSRGMNTEAFF
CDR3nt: TGTGCCAGCAGTTACTCGAGGGGAATGAACACTGAAGCTTTCTTT

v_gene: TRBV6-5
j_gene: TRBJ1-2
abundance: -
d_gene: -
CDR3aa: CASSYSPEGTNYGYTF
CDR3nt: TGTGCCAGCAGTTACTCCCCTGAAGGGACTAACTATGGCTACACCTTC

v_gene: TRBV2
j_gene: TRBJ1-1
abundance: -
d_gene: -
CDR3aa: CASSVQGLNTEAFF
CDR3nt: TGTGCCAGCAGTGTACAGGGACTCAACACTGAAGCTTTCTTT

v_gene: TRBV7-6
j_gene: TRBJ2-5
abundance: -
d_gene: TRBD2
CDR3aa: CASSRGRQETQYF
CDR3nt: TGTGCCAGCAGCCGCGGGAGACAAGAGACCCAGTACTTC

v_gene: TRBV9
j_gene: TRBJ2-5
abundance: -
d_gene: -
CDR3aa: CASGLGGETQYF
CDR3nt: TGTGCCAGCGGCCTTGGGGGTGAGACCCAGTACTTC

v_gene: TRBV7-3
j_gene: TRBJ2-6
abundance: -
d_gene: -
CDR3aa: CASSLAGANVLTF
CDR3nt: TGTGCCAGCAGCTTGGCCGGGGCCAACGTCCTGACTTTC

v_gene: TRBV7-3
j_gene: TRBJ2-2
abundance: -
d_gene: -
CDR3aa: CASSPQGWTGELFF
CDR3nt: TGTGCCAGCAGCCCGCAGGGTTGGACCGGGGAGCTGTTTTTT

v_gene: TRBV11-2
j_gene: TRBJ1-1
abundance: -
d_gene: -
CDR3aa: CASSLNVGTMNTEAFF
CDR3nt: TGTGCCAGCAGCTTAAATGTTGGGACAATGAACACTGAAGCTTTCTTT

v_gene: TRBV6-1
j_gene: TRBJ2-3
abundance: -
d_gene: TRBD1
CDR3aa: CASTGQYTQYF
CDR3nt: TGTGCCAGCACGGGACAGTATACGCAGTATTTT

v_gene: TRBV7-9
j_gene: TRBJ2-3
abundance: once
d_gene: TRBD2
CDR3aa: CASSFAGTSGTDTQYF
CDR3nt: TGTGCCAGCAGCTTCGCCGGGACTAGCGGCACAGATACGCAGTATTTT

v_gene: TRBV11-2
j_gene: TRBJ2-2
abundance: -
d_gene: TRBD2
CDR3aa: CASSIAGAATGELFF
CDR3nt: TGTGCCAGCAGCATAGCGGGGGCCGCCACCGGGGAGCTGTTTTTT

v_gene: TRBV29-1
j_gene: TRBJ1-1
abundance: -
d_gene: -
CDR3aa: CSAADHGGDTEAFF
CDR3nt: TGCAGCGCCGCGGACCACGGAGGGGACACTGAAGCTTTCTTT

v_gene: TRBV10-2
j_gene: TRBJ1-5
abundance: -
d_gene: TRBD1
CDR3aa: CASRRDREVGQPQHF
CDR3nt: TGCGCCAGCAGGCGGGACAGGGAGGTGGGTCAGCCCCAGCATTTT

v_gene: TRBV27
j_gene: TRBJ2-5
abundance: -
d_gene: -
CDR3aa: CASGSSVQETQYF
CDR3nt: TGTGCCAGCGGGAGTAGCGTGCAAGAGACCCAGTACTTC

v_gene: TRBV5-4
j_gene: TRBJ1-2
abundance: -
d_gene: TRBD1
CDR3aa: CASSLWTGNALYGYTF
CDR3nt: TGTGCCAGCAGCTTGTGGACAGGGAACGCCTTGTACGGCTACACCTTC

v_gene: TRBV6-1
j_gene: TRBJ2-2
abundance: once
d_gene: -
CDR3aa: CASSPPSGAGELFF
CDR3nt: TGTGCCAGCTCGCCGCCTTCAGGGGCAGGGGAGCTGTTTTTT

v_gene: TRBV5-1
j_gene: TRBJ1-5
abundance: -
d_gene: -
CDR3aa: CASSLEGGGQPQHF
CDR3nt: TGCGCCAGCAGCTTGGAGGGGGGTGGGCAGCCCCAGCATTTT

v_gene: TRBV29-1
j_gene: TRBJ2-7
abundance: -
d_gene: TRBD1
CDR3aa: CSALDRDEQYF
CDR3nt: TGCAGCGCCCTTGACAGGGACGAGCAGTACTTC

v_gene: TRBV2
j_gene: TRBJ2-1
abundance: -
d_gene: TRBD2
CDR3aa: CASLAGGPSYNEQFF
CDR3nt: TGTGCCAGTTTAGCGGGGGGCCCCTCCTACAATGAGCAGTTCTTC

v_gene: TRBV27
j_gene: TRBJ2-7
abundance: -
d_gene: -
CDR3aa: CASSLTNSYEQYF
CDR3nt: TGTGCCAGCAGTTTAACTAACTCCTACGAGCAGTACTTC

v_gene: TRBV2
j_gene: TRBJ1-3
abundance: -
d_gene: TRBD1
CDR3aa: CASRRQGGNGNTIYF
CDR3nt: TGTGCCAGCAGGCGACAGGGTGGTAATGGAAACACCATATATTTT

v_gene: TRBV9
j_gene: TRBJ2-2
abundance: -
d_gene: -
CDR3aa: CASSVQGPGTGELFF
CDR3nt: TGTGCCAGCAGCGTCCAGGGCCCGGGGACCGGGGAGCTGTTTTTT

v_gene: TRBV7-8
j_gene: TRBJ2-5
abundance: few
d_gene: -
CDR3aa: CASGPWGAGETQYF
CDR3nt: TGTGCCAGCGGCCCTTGGGGGGCGGGGGAGACCCAGTACTTC

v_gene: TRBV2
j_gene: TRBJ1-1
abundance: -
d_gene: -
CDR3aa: CASSERVPNTEAFF
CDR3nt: TGTGCCAGCAGTGAGAGGGTGCCGAACACTGAAGCTTTCTTT

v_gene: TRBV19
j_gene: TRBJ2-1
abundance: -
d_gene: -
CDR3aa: CASSSRDGHEQFF
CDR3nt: TGTGCCAGTAGCAGCCGAGATGGCCATGAGCAGTTCTTC

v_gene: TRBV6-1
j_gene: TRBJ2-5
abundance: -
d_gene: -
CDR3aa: CASSESTGAGTQYF
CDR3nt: TGTGCCAGCAGTGAGTCAACAGGCGCCGGGACCCAGTACTTC

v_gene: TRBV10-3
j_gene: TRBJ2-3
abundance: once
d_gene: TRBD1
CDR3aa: CAIRGQGSTDTQYF
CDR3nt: TGTGCCATCAGGGGACAGGGGAGCACAGATACGCAGTATTTT